These 18 T cell receptor beta chains were all obtained from the same sample, sequenced in a study of blood T cell repertoires in COVID-19. Sequencing was performed with immunoSEQ multiplex PCR; in TCRdb, only in-frame clones are kept and a portion is missing. The repertoire holds 50,000 to 70,000 clones, with around 80% as singletons. Sequencing input: peripheral blood. The receptors stem from an older woman with acute or convalescent COVID-19.

The CDR3 loop is CASSPRGADRGNTIYF. CDR3 nucleotide sequence: TGTGCCAGCAGTCCGCGAGGAGCGGATCGGGGAAACACCATATATTTT. The V gene is TRBV28, the J gene TRBJ1-3; D unresolved. Germline V CDR1 and CDR2: MDHEN, SYDVKM. V lost 5 bases, J lost 4 bases, and 18 bases lay in between. CDR3 length equals 16 residues.

The chain is built from TRBV21-1 and TRBJ1-3; the table assigns TRBD1, which was not confirmed against the DNA. TRBV21-1 has pseudogene status. The CDR3 is made up of 14 amino acids. As DNA, the CDR3 is TGTGCCAGCAACCTGACAGGGGCGGGGAACACCATATATTTT. Amino acids: CASNLTGAGNTIYF.

The genes are TRBV6-5 and TRBJ1-2; 7 nucleotides line up with TRBD1. This CDR3 contains 14 residues. Losses at the gene ends were 5 bases for V and 3 bases for J; bases not matched to a gene: 6. Germline V gene lookup returns CDR1 MNHEY and CDR2 SVGAGI. The CDR3 DNA follows: TGTGCCAGCAGTCCGGGACAGTGGGACTATGGCTACACCTTC. Translation gives CASSPGQWDYGYTF.

The genes are TRBV5-1 and TRBJ2-3; the D is unclear. The CDR3 is 17 amino acids. The germline CDR1 and CDR2 sequences are SGHRS and YFSETQ. Deletions cut 0 bases from V and 4 bases from J, with 18 bases between. CDR3 residues: CASSLGLQNRRADTQYF. The CDR3 nucleotides are TGCGCCAGCAGCTTGGGACTCCAGAACCGACGCGCAGATACGCAGTATTTT.

This clone appeared a single time. The chain joins TRBV10-3 to TRBJ1-2; TRBD1 aligns across 8 bases. The CDR3 totals 13 residues. The V and J ends lost 6 bases and 8 bases, in that order; junction bases with no gene match: 8. Per germline, CDR1 ENHRY and CDR2 SYGVKD. This CDR3 reads CAISEDRVSGYTF. CDR3 nucleotides: TGTGCCATCAGCGAGGACAGGGTTAGCGGCTACACCTTC.

This chain joins TRBV7-8 and TRBJ2-2; D is possibly TRBD1 (6 bases). V was pared by 3 bases and J by 7 bases, with 21 bases between. The CDR3 spans 17 residues. The germline gives CDR1 SGHVS, CDR2 FQNEAQ. Here the CDR3 DNA reads TGTGCCAGCAGCTTTTACAGGGTCCCGGGAATTGACGGGGAGCTGTTTTTT. This encodes CASSFYRVPGIDGELFF.

This clone is a singleton in its sample. This rearrangement joins TRBV3-1 (or the pseudogene TRBV3-2) to TRBJ2-3; 12 bases fit TRBD2. Trimming at V came to 2 bases and at J to 9 bases, leaving 6 bases not matched to a gene. This CDR3 comprises 15 residues. Per the germline V gene, CDR1 is LGHDT and CDR2 is YNNKEL (reference sequence). The CDR3 region has the DNA TGTGCCAGCAGCCAATCTCTAACTAGCGGGGGGACGCAGTATTTT. This gives the protein CASSQSLTSGGTQYF.

The rearrangement uses TRBV30 and TRBJ2-1, with D maybe TRBD2 (6 bases). The CDR3 loop spans 15 amino acids. CDR1 and CDR2 (germline): GTSNPN, SVGIG (reference sequence). The germline V and J ends were trimmed by 0 bases and 7 bases, with 16 bases remaining between them. CDR3 in DNA: TGTGCCTGGAGTGTAGGAGGGATCCCGGGGAATGAGCAGTTCTTC. Amino acids: CAWSVGGIPGNEQFF.

The chain joins TRBV14 to TRBJ2-3; 13 nucleotides match TRBD2. Germline V CDR1 and CDR2: SGHDN, FVKESK. This CDR3 spans 18 amino acids. J was trimmed by 3 bases and V by 4 bases; bases with no gene match: 10. The CDR3 here is CASSPPGLAGWGTDTQYF. The CDR3 region has the DNA TGTGCCAGCAGCCCCCCGGGACTAGCGGGGTGGGGTACAGATACGCAGTATTTT.

V is TRBV13 and J is TRBJ1-5; perhaps TRBD1 as D (5 bases). The V end was cut by 5 bases, the J end by 0 bases, with 20 bases between. CDR1 is PRHDT and CDR2 is FYEKMQ in the germline V gene (reference sequence). The CDR3 has 18 amino acids. CDR3 sequence reads: CASSPRGGDPYSNQPQHF. CDR3 sequence (DNA): TGTGCCAGCAGCCCCCGGGGGGGGGATCCCTATAGCAATCAGCCCCAGCATTTT.

The chain couples TRBV5-1 to TRBJ2-3, with D possibly matching TRBD1 (6 bases). With 4 bases removed from V and 5 bases from J, the gap between germline ends came to 14 bases. The CDR3 contains 14 residues. From germline, CDR1 is SGHRS and CDR2 YFSETQ. DNA of the CDR3: TGCGCCAGCAGCCATAACAGGGACGTAGATACGCAGTATTTT. Its protein is CASSHNRDVDTQYF.

The sample holds a few counts of this clone. J is TRBJ1-2 and V is TRBV7-9; 8 nucleotides align to TRBD1. CDR3 length equals 14 residues. The germline gives CDR1 SEHNR, CDR2 FQNEAQ (reference sequence). The V gene end was trimmed by 0 bases and the J gene end by 7 bases; junction bases not matched to a gene: 4. The CDR3 region is CASSLAQGASGYTF. Here the CDR3 DNA reads TGTGCCAGCAGCTTAGCCCAGGGGGCGTCTGGCTACACCTTC.

This clone was counted a single time. V is TRBV5-4 and J is TRBJ1-2; weak D call: TRBD1 (5 bases). Germline values: CDR1 SGHNT, CDR2 YYREEE (reference sequence). The CDR3 length is 14 residues. Trimming removed 4 bases at V and 8 bases at J, with 18 bases between. The CDR3 DNA sequence: TGTGCCAGCAGCCCGGGGGTGGCGCGTGAAGGCTACACCTTC. Translating gives CASSPGVAREGYTF.

This sequence joins TRBV11-3 and TRBJ2-7; TRBD2 is a possible D gene (5 bases). Trimming stripped 0 bases from V and 4 bases from J, with 16 bases between. CDR3 size: 16 residues. The germline CDR1 and CDR2 sequences are SGHNT and YENEEA. The CDR3 nucleotides read TGTGCCAGCAGCTTAGATGGTAGAAGGGAGACTTACGAGCAGTACTTC. Translating gives CASSLDGRRETYEQYF.

The chain uses TRBV18 and TRBJ1-2; possible D gene TRBD1, 6 bases. Germline lookup yields CDR1 KGHSH and CDR2 LQKENI. The length of the CDR3 is 16 residues. Trimming removed 4 bases at V and 3 bases at J, with 18 bases between. The CDR3 DNA follows: TGTGCCAGCTCACTTCTCGGGCGGACAGAATACTATGGCTACACCTTC. Its translation is CASSLLGRTEYYGYTF.

This clone is a singleton in its sample. The V and J genes are TRBV24-1 and TRBJ2-6, with D perhaps TRBD1 (6 bases). This CDR3 region has 16 residues. Germline V gene sequence: CDR1 KGHDR, CDR2 SFDVKD. V was pared by 10 bases and J by 1 base, with 16 bases between. CDR3 protein: CATAPTGQSGANVLTF. The CDR3 region has the DNA TGTGCCACGGCCCCGACTGGACAGTCTGGGGCCAACGTCCTGACTTTC.

The chain has TRBV2 and TRBJ1-3; the D is unclear. CDR1 SNHLY and CDR2 FYNNEI come from the germline V gene. V dropped 2 bases and J dropped 4 bases, with 3 bases sitting between them. The CDR3 extends over 12 amino acids. CDR3: CASSERGNTIYF. Here the CDR3 DNA reads TGTGCCAGCAGTGAACGGGGAAACACCATATATTTT.

V usage is TRBV18 and J usage is TRBJ1-1; 9 bases match TRBD1. This CDR3 has 15 residues. In germline, CDR1 is KGHSH, CDR2 LQKENI. J lost 0 bases, V lost 3 bases, and 2 bases had no gene match. The CDR3 protein is CASSPGTGMNTEAFF. The CDR3, as DNA: TGTGCCAGCTCACCTGGGACAGGGATGAACACTGAAGCTTTCTTT.